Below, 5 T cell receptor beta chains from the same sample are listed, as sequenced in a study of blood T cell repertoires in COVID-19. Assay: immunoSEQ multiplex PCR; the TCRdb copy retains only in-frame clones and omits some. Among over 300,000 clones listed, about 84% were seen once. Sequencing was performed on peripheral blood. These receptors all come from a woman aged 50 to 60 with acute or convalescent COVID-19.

CDR3 sequence reads: CASSPRRQYNEQFF. As DNA, the CDR3 is TGTGCCAGCAGCCCGAGGCGGCAGTACAATGAGCAGTTCTTC. The chain is built from TRBV7-2 and TRBJ2-1; D unclear. Germline V CDR1 and CDR2: SGHTA, FQGNSA. The V end was cut by 5 bases, the J end by 4 bases, with 12 bases between. The CDR3 consists of 14 residues.

The CDR3 sequence: CASSFYRGRGYGYTF. CDR3 DNA: TGTGCCAGCAGCTTCTACAGGGGAAGGGGGTATGGCTACACCTTC. J is TRBJ1-2 and V is TRBV5-6; TRBD1 agrees at 7 bases. The CDR3 contains 15 residues. V gave up 2 bases and J gave up 5 bases; unmatched junction bases: 9. CDR1 SGHDT and CDR2 YYEEEE come from the germline V gene.

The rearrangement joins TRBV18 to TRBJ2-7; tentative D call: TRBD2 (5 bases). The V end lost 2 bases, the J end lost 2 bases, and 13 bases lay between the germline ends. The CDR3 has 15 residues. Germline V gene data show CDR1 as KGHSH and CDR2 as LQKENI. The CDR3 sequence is CASSPGLRTTYEQYF. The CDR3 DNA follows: TGTGCCAGCTCACCAGGACTTCGCACTACCTACGAGCAGTACTTC.

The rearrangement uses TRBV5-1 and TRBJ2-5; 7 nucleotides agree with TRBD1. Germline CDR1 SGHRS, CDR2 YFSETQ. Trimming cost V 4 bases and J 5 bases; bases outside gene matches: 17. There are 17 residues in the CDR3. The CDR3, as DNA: TGCGCCAGCAGCCCATTGCGGACAGGTCGAAGAGCGGAGACCCAGTACTTC. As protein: CASSPLRTGRRAETQYF.

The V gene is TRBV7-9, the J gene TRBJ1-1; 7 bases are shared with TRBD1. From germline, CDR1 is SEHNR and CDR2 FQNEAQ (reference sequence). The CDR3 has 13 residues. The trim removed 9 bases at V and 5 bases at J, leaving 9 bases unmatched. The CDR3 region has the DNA TGTGCCAGTAACAGGGGAGATGTTACTGAAGCTTTCTTT. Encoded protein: CASNRGDVTEAFF.